One sample yielded the 25 T cell receptor beta chains listed below, sequenced in a study of blood T cell repertoires in COVID-19. TCRdb keeps only in-frame clones here, not all; method: immunoSEQ multiplex PCR. Of 97,000 or so clones listed, about four fifths are singletons. Sequenced: peripheral blood. These TCRs come from an elderly woman with active or convalescent COVID-19.

The chain recombines TRBV25-1 with TRBJ2-7; 7 positions match TRBD1. V shed 8 bases and J 2 bases; nucleotides not matched to a gene: 9. Germline V CDR1 and CDR2: MGHDK, SYGVNS. The CDR3 totals 14 residues. DNA for the CDR3: TGTGCCAGCCTACAGGGGCCACCCACCTACGAGCAGTACTTC. Translating it yields CASLQGPPTYEQYF.

This clone has only a few counts. The chain has TRBV30 and TRBJ2-7, with a possible D match to TRBD2 (5 bases). V lost 0 bases, J lost 5 bases, and 8 bases lay in between. The germline CDR1 and CDR2 sequences are GTSNPN and SVGIG (reference sequence). The CDR3 extends over 12 amino acids. The CDR3 nucleotides are TGTGCCTGGAGTGTTGCGGAGGACGAGCAGTACTTC. It yields the protein CAWSVAEDEQYF.

This chain connects TRBV19 to TRBJ2-1; 9 bases agree with TRBD1. CDR1 and CDR2 from the germline V gene are LNHDA and SQIVND (reference sequence). J was trimmed by 8 bases and V by 6 bases; bases with no gene match: 11. There are 15 residues in the CDR3. CDR3 bases: TGTGCCAGTAGGGCTGCCTGGGACAGGGTCGATGAGCAGTTCTTC. Translating it yields CASRAAWDRVDEQFF. Based on the CDR3 plus reference TRBV19 and TRBJ2-1, the full variable domain is DGGITQSPKYLFRKEGQNVTLSCEQNLNHDAMYWYRQDPGQGLRLIYYSQIVNDFQKGDIAEGYSVSREKKESFPLTVTSAQKNPTAFYLCASRAAWDRVDEQFFGPGTRLTVL.

This clone turned up a few times. J is TRBJ2-7 and V is TRBV6-1; TRBD2 matches at 11 bases. CDR1 and CDR2 (germline): MNHNS, SASEGT. V lost 4 bases, J lost 2 bases, and 7 bases stayed unmatched. The CDR3 is made up of 16 amino acids. CDR3 sequence: CASSALAGGLPYEQYF. The CDR3 DNA follows: TGTGCCAGCAGTGCCCTAGCGGGAGGCCTACCCTACGAGCAGTACTTC.

The chain employs TRBV27 and TRBJ2-3; TRBD2 matches at 16 bases. The V gene end was trimmed by 6 bases and the J gene end by 1 base; junction bases not matched to a gene: 10. Germline CDR1 MNHEY, CDR2 SMNVEV (reference sequence). This CDR3 comprises 19 residues. CDR3 amino acids: CASSIFGTSGRAGTDTQYF. The CDR3, as DNA: TGTGCCAGCAGCATCTTCGGGACTAGCGGGAGGGCCGGCACAGATACGCAGTATTTT.

The CDR3 loop is CASRKAGGSETQYF. CDR3 sequence (DNA): TGTGCCAGCAGAAAGGCAGGGGGCTCGGAGACCCAGTACTTC. The chain employs TRBV5-6 and TRBJ2-5; 8 bases line up with TRBD1. The V segment lost 5 bases and the J segment 5 bases; nucleotides outside the gene matches: 8. This CDR3 spans 14 amino acids. The germline V gene encodes CDR1 SGHDT and CDR2 YYEEEE. Full variable domain (outside the CDR3, taken from reference TRBV5-6 and TRBJ2-5): DAGVTQSPTHLIKTRGQQVTLRCSPKSGHDTVSWYQQALGQGPQFIFQYYEEEERQRGNFPDRFSGHQFPNYSSELNVNALLLGDSALYLCASRKAGGSETQYFGPGTRLLVL.

The chain recombines TRBV11-2 with TRBJ2-3; D might be TRBD1 (6 bases). V lost 5 bases, J lost 2 bases, and 20 bases lay in between. Germline V CDR1 and CDR2: SGHAT, FQNNGV. This CDR3 contains 17 residues. The CDR3 loop is CASSPRTVQLFTDTQYF. The DNA for the CDR3 is TGTGCCAGCAGCCCACGGACAGTCCAATTGTTCACAGATACGCAGTATTTT.

The chain uses TRBV5-1 and TRBJ2-5; possible D gene TRBD1, 5 bases. Germline lookup yields CDR1 SGHRS and CDR2 YFSETQ. V lost 2 bases to trimming and J lost 4 bases, with 15 bases between them. The CDR3 consists of 15 residues. CDR3 DNA sequence: TGCGCCAGCAGCTTCGTGTGGGGCCTAGGAGAGACCCAGTACTTC. Amino acids: CASSFVWGLGETQYF. The full variable domain, completed using reference TRBV5-1 and TRBJ2-5, is KAGVTQTPRYLIKTRGQQVTLSCSPISGHRSVSWYQQTPGQGLQFLFEYFSETQRNKGNFPGRFSGRQFSNSRSEMNVSTLELGDSALYLCASSFVWGLGETQYFGPGTRLLVL.

The chain carries TRBV9 and TRBJ1-3; D is uncertain. Trimming cost V 0 bases and J 0 bases, with 16 bases left between them. The CDR3 contains 18 residues. CDR1 is SGDLS and CDR2 is YYNGEE in the germline V gene. The CDR3 here is CASSVDPVLYSSGNTIYF. CDR3 nucleotide sequence: TGTGCCAGCAGCGTAGATCCCGTCCTGTACAGCTCTGGAAACACCATATATTTT.

The chain couples TRBV28 to TRBJ1-5; 11 bases map to TRBD1. The V segment lost 5 bases and the J segment 5 bases; nucleotides outside the gene matches: 5. Per the germline V gene, CDR1 is MDHEN and CDR2 is SYDVKM. The CDR3 length is 15 residues. CDR3: CASSGQGAFYQPQHF. CDR3 DNA sequence: TGTGCCAGCAGTGGACAGGGGGCCTTCTATCAGCCCCAGCATTTT.

The V and J genes are TRBV5-6 and TRBJ2-5; D gene unclear. The CDR3 sequence is 14 residues long. V shed 4 bases and J shed 2 bases, with 12 bases lying between them. The germline CDR1 and CDR2 sequences are SGHDT and YYEEEE. This CDR3 reads CASSQDLLQETQYF. The CDR3 nucleotides read TGTGCCAGCAGCCAGGATCTGCTTCAAGAGACCCAGTACTTC.

J is TRBJ1-5 and V is TRBV6-5; the D is unclear. The germline V gene has CDR1 MNHEY and CDR2 SVGAGI. Trimming cost V 6 bases and J 0 bases, with 9 bases left between them. This CDR3 is built from 14 residues. The CDR3 coding sequence is TGTGCCAGCAGCTACCGGGATAGCAATCAGCCCCAGCATTTT. This gives the protein CASSYRDSNQPQHF.

This clone was observed a single time. The rearrangement uses TRBV3-1 (or the pseudogene TRBV3-2) and TRBJ2-1; 7 bases are a match to TRBD1. This CDR3 region has 20 residues. CDR1 and CDR2 from the germline V gene are LGHDT and YNNKEL (reference sequence). The ends lost 7 bases at V and 7 bases at J; junction bases unmatched: 28. The CDR3 region is CASTTKLLTGTEMSLNEQFF. The CDR3 DNA reads TGTGCCAGCACCACAAAGCTTCTGACCGGGACAGAGATGTCCCTAAATGAGCAGTTCTTC.

CDR3 protein: CASTLPGTLYNEQFF. Written as DNA, the CDR3 is TGTGCCAGTACCCTACCTGGGACTCTCTACAATGAGCAGTTCTTC. The J gene is TRBJ2-1, the V gene TRBV19; TRBD2 is a possible D gene (6 bases). Trimming removed 7 bases from V and 3 bases from J, with 16 bases in between. This CDR3 has 15 residues. Looked up from germline, CDR1 is LNHDA and CDR2 is SQIVND (reference sequence). Based on the CDR3 plus reference TRBV19 and TRBJ2-1, the full variable domain is DGGITQSPKYLFRKEGQNVTLSCEQNLNHDAMYWYRQDPGQGLRLIYYSQIVNDFQKGDIAEGYSVSREKKESFPLTVTSAQKNPTAFYLCASTLPGTLYNEQFFGPGTRLTVL.

On this clone: At one boundary the junction diverges from the germline segment, which might be a read error. The J gene is TRBJ1-2, the V gene TRBV5-1; TRBD1 aligns across 10 bases. The CDR3 loop spans 14 amino acids. Germline V lookup: CDR1 SGHRS, CDR2 YFSETQ. This CDR3 is CASSFDRGRYGYTF. The CDR3 region has the DNA TGTGCCAGCAGCTTCGACAGGGGGCGTTATGGCTACACCTTC.

This chain connects TRBV4-2 to TRBJ2-1; TRBD2 matches 9 bases. After removal of 1 base from V and 6 bases from J, the junction contained 4 bases not matched to a gene. The CDR3 covers 15 residues. CDR1 is LGHNA, CDR2 YNFKEQ, per germline. CDR3 region: CASSQVAGDRNEQFF. The DNA for the CDR3 is TGTGCCAGCAGCCAAGTAGCGGGAGACCGCAATGAGCAGTTCTTC.

This clone was counted a few times. The CDR3 bases are TGCGCCAGCAGCCAAGCTCTCAGGGAAGGTGAAGCTTTCTTT. Encoded protein: CASSQALREGEAFF. The V call is TRBV4-3, the J call TRBJ1-1, with a weak D call TRBD1 (5 bases). Germline V gene sequence: CDR1 LGHNA, CDR2 YSLEER. The V end was cut by 1 base, the J end by 7 bases, with 13 bases between. CDR3 length: 14 amino acids.

The gene calls are TRBV5-4 and TRBJ1-1, with D tentatively TRBD1 (5 bases). From germline, CDR1 is SGHNT and CDR2 YYREEE (reference sequence). V was clipped by 6 bases and J by 1 base, with 13 bases between them. CDR3 length: 14 amino acids. Here the CDR3 DNA reads TGTGCCAGCACCCGCATAGGGGAGAACACTGAAGCTTTCTTT. It is translated as CASTRIGENTEAFF.

This chain connects TRBV3-1 (or the pseudogene TRBV3-2) to TRBJ1-2; 7 bases are a match to TRBD1. CDR1 and CDR2 (germline): LGHDT, YNNKEL (reference sequence). J gave up 6 bases and V 3 bases, and 16 bases lay outside the gene matches. This CDR3 contains 17 residues. CDR3 bases: TGTGCCAGCAGCCACCTCACCGTTAGACAGGGAGCAAATGGCTACACCTTC. It is translated as CASSHLTVRQGANGYTF.

This clone was seen a few times. This specimen includes other DNA sequences encoding the same CDR3. The chain carries TRBV5-5 and TRBJ1-1; 9 bases fit TRBD1. The J segment lost 3 bases and the V segment lost 8 bases, leaving 5 bases of the junction unmatched. CDR3 length equals 13 residues. The V gene's germline CDR1 is SGHKS and CDR2 YYEKEE (reference sequence). This chain's CDR3 is CASRDREDTEAFF. DNA of the CDR3: TGTGCCAGTCGGGACAGGGAGGACACTGAAGCTTTCTTT.

This clone is a singleton in its sample. The chain links TRBV19 to TRBJ1-2; TRBD1 might be the D (6 bases). V lost 4 bases, J lost 8 bases, and 14 bases lay in between. This CDR3 has 13 amino acids. Germline V gene lookup returns CDR1 LNHDA and CDR2 SQIVND (reference sequence). DNA of the CDR3: TGTGCCAGTAGTAATCGACAGGTCTGGGGCTACACCTTC. This codes for CASSNRQVWGYTF.

This chain joins TRBV14 and TRBJ2-1; weak D call: TRBD2 (6 bases). V lost 4 bases and J 11 bases, leaving 9 bases between the germline ends. Germline CDR1 SGHDN, CDR2 FVKESK. This CDR3 spans 11 amino acids. The CDR3 sequence is CASSPGLKQFF. CDR3 bases: TGTGCCAGCAGCCCGGGACTTAAGCAGTTCTTC.

The V gene is TRBV6-5, the J gene TRBJ2-1; TRBD2 matches at 11 bases. Germline lookup yields CDR1 MNHEY and CDR2 SVGAGI. The CDR3 sequence is 15 residues long. V was pared by 6 bases and J by 1 base, with 2 bases of the junction left unmatched. The CDR3 spells CASRGLADSYNEQFF. CDR3 coding DNA: TGTGCCAGCAGGGGACTAGCGGATTCCTACAATGAGCAGTTCTTC.

Concerning this clone itself: Compared with germline, one end of the junction differs, possibly owing to a read error. This chain connects TRBV5-1 to TRBJ2-2; a weak D match, TRBD1 (7 bases). The CDR3 length is 16 residues. In germline, CDR1 is SGHRS, CDR2 YFSETQ. The CDR3, as DNA: TGTGCCAGCAGCTCCAGGGGGACTTCGAACACCGGGGAGCTGTTTTTT. This codes for CASSSRGTSNTGELFF.

The V gene is TRBV30, the J gene TRBJ2-1; D may be TRBD1 (6 bases). This CDR3 contains 15 residues. V lost 4 bases and J lost 10, with 23 bases in between. Germline lookup yields CDR1 GTSNPN and CDR2 SVGIG (reference sequence). CDR3 nucleotides: TGTGCCTGGACCCCCGGGGACAAGCTAGACGGGGAGCAGTTCTTC. Its translation: CAWTPGDKLDGEQFF.